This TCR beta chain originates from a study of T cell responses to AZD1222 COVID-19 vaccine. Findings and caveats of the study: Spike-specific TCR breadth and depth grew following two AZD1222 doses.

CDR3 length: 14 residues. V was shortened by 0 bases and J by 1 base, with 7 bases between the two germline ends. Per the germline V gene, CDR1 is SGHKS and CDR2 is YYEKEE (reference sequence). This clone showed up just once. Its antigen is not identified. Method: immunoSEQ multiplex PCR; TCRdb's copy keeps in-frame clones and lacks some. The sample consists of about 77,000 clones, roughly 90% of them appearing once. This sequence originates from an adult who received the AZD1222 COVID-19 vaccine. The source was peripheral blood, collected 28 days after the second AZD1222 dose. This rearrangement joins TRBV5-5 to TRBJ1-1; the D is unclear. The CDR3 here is CASSLETTNTEAFF. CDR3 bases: TGTGCCAGCAGCTTGGAAACTACGAACACTGAAGCTTTCTTT.